Detailed here is one T cell receptor beta chain. This sample stems from a study of control samples from healthy donors and cancer patients. Assay used: immunoSEQ multiplex PCR; TCRdb lists only in-frame clones, some missing. The repertoire holds more than 15,000 clones, more than 75% seen once, with over 7.5% in the top ten. The CDR3 totals 14 residues. Trimming cost V 0 bases and J 8 bases, with 10 bases left between them. CDR1 is KGHSH, CDR2 LQKENI, per germline. The TCR comes from a woman aged 55-69 years with head and neck cancer. V and J are TRBV18 and TRBJ1-4; D gene ambiguous. Sequences were obtained from PBMCs. The CDR3 loop reads CASSPPGRKEKLFF. For the CDR3, the DNA is TGTGCCAGCTCACCACCAGGGCGGAAAGAAAAACTGTTTTTT.